This TCR beta chain is from a study of blood T cell repertoires in COVID-19. Study information: Italy, Spain and the United States were the sources of the convalescent and acute COVID-19 samples. Sample material is recorded as cDNA or gDNA derived from T cells, B-cell-depleted T cells, or PBMCs.

Symptom resolution, clearance, or two negative PCRs marked donors in Cohort 3 as recovered. TCRdb's copy holds only in-frame clones and misses some; the assay was immunoSEQ multiplex PCR. Here the sample spans roughly 370,000 clones, around nine tenths being singletons. CDR1 is SEHNR and CDR2 is FQNEAQ in the germline V gene (reference sequence). Between the trimmed V and J ends, which lost 4 bases and 3 bases, there was a span of 15 bases. CDR3 length equals 15 residues. The rearrangement uses TRBV7-9 and TRBJ1-2; D is perhaps TRBD1 (5 bases). Sequencing was done on a sample of PBMCs or T cells enriched from blood (not recorded which). The clonotype was recovered from a woman between 50 and 59 years old who had recovered from COVID-19. The CDR3 coding sequence is TGTGCCAGCAGCTCCAACCAGGGAAACTACTATGGCTACACCTTC. This encodes CASSSNQGNYYGYTF.